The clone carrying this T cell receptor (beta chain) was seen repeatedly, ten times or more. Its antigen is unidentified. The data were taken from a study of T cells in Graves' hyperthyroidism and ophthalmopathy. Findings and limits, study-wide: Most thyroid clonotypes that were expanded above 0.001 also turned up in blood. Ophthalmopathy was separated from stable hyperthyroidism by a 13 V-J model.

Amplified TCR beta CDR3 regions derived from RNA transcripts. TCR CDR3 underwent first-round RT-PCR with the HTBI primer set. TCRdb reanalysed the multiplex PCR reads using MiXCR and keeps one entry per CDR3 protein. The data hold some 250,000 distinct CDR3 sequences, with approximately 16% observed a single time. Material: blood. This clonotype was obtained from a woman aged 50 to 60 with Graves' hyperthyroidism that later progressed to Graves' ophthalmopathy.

The chain's CDR3 is CSARGKGTVSTGELFF. CDR3 coding DNA: TGCAGTGCTAGGGGGAAGGGGACTGTTTCAACCGGGGAGCTGTTTTTT. The rearrangement joins TRBV20-1 to TRBJ2-2; D perhaps matches TRBD2 (6 bases). CDR1 and CDR2 from the germline V gene are DFQATT and SNEGSKA (reference sequence). This CDR3 is built from 16 residues. Trimming pared 3 bases from V and 5 bases from J, leaving 19 bases between.